These 8 T cell receptor beta chains were all obtained from the same sample, sequenced in a study of blood T cell repertoires in COVID-19. Only in-frame clones appear in the TCRdb table, and some are missing; sequencing was by immunoSEQ multiplex PCR. This table holds tens of thousands of clones, roughly 70% found once. The sequenced material came from peripheral blood. The receptors shown here come from a woman aged 50 to 65 with active or convalescent COVID-19.

The V and J genes are TRBV24-1 and TRBJ2-1; 7 bases are a match to TRBD1. V shed 2 bases and J 0 bases; nucleotides not matched to a gene: 9. CDR1 KGHDR and CDR2 SFDVKD come from the germline V gene. This CDR3 has 18 residues. The CDR3 coding sequence is TGTGCCACCAGTGATTCGACAGGGAAAGGGGGCTCCTACAATGAGCAGTTCTTC. Protein sequence: CATSDSTGKGGSYNEQFF.

This chain links TRBV18 with TRBJ1-1; TRBD1 matches 7 bases. Germline CDR1 is KGHSH and CDR2 is LQKENI. V lost 4 bases and J lost 3; bases outside the gene matches: 8. The CDR3 length is 15 residues. The CDR3 is CASSREDRRDTEAFF. The CDR3 nucleotides are TGTGCCAGCTCACGGGAGGACAGGAGGGACACTGAAGCTTTCTTT.

The chain is built from TRBV7-9 and TRBJ2-1; TRBD2 might be the D (6 bases). Germline CDR1 is SEHNR and CDR2 is FQNEAQ (reference sequence). The length of the CDR3 is 20 residues. Trimming pared 5 bases from V and 2 bases from J, leaving 28 bases between. The CDR3 loop reads CASSRGLRDPRKGTYNEQFF. The CDR3 DNA sequence: TGTGCCAGCAGCCGGGGACTCCGCGACCCAAGGAAAGGTACCTACAATGAGCAGTTCTTC. The full variable domain, in which reference TRBV7-9 and TRBJ2-1 provide the parts outside the CDR3, is DTGVSQNPRHKITKRGQNVTFRCDPISEHNRLYWYRQTLGQGPEFLTYFQNEAQLEKSRLLSDRFSAERPKGSFSTLEIQRTEQGDSAMYLCASSRGLRDPRKGTYNEQFFGPGTRLTVL.

CDR3 protein: CASGFVSGRFAYEQYF. In nucleotides, the CDR3 is TGTGCTAGTGGTTTTGTAAGCGGGAGGTTCGCCTACGAGCAGTACTTC. This chain uses TRBV12-5 with TRBJ2-7; 9 nucleotides agree with TRBD2. CDR1 and CDR2 (germline): LGHNT, FRNRAP. With 3 bases clipped from V and 2 bases from J, the junction kept 8 bases outside the gene matches. The CDR3 runs 16 residues.

The chain combines TRBV25-1 with TRBJ2-2; TRBD1 matches 8 bases. Germline V gene data show CDR1 as MGHDK and CDR2 as SYGVNS. The CDR3 loop spans 16 amino acids. V dropped 10 bases and J dropped 5; count of bases not matched to a gene: 15. CDR3 DNA: TGTGCCACAGCCAATTACGAGACAGGGGAAACCGGGGAGCTGTTTTTT. This sequence encodes CATANYETGETGELFF.

The rearrangement joins TRBV5-8 to TRBJ1-2, with D unclear. With 1 base removed from V and 7 bases from J, the gap between germline ends came to 14 bases. CDR3 length: 14 residues. CDR1 SGHTS and CDR2 YDEGEE come from the germline V gene. The CDR3: CASSLSHLAAGYTF. The CDR3 DNA reads TGTGCCAGCAGCTTGTCTCACCTCGCGGCTGGCTACACCTTC.

This clone has only one observation. The V call is TRBV10-2, the J call TRBJ2-5; 9 positions agree with TRBD2. Germline trimming cut 6 bases from V and 4 bases from J; bases unmatched to any gene: 3. In germline, CDR1 is WSHSY, CDR2 SAAADI. This CDR3 has 13 amino acids. The CDR3 is CASRGTSPETQYF. CDR3 DNA sequence: TGCGCCAGCAGGGGGACTAGCCCAGAGACCCAGTACTTC.

The chain employs TRBV7-3 and TRBJ2-1; 12 bases agree with TRBD2. The CDR3 totals 19 residues. CDR1 is SGHTA, CDR2 FQGTGA, per germline. With 3 bases clipped from V and 4 bases from J, the junction kept 13 bases outside the gene matches. The CDR3 nucleotides read TGTGCCAGCAGCTTGCCCCAGGGGCTAGCGGGAGGGGGATACAATGAGCAGTTCTTC. Its translation is CASSLPQGLAGGGYNEQFF.